What follows are 30 T cell receptor beta chains derived from one specimen sequenced in a study of cytomegalovirus exposure and HLA in healthy donors (dated by TCRdb to 2015 to 2018). Library method: the immunoSEQ multiplex PCR assay. For the multiplex PCR, a mixture combining 60 forward primers for TCR Vbeta segments and 13 reverse primers for TCR Jbeta segments was used. TCRdb's version of the immuneACCESS table is confined to in-frame rearrangements and falls short of the full clone set. An unresolved V gene accounts for under half of the shortfall where checked; the remainder is of unknown origin. The sample's table covers 170,000 or so clones. In total, the top ten clones hold around 1.9% of the sample. Sequences were obtained from PBMCs. The origin of the receptors is a man aged 25-40 years in good health and CMV-seronegative.

This chain uses TRBV7-8 with TRBJ2-3, with 7 nucleotides matching TRBD2. V dropped 5 bases and J dropped 1; count of bases not matched to a gene: 0. The CDR3 totals 13 residues. From germline, CDR1 is SGHVS and CDR2 FQNEAQ. CDR3 nucleotides: TGTGCCAGCAGCACTAGCGGCACAGATACGCAGTATTTT. It specifies CASSTSGTDTQYF.

V and J are TRBV18 and TRBJ2-3; 8 nucleotides agree with TRBD1. This CDR3 has 16 amino acids. Germline CDR1 is KGHSH and CDR2 is LQKENI. With V trimmed by 3 bases and J by 8 bases, 13 bases remained unmatched. The CDR3 is CASSPFTGGRVSTQYF. CDR3 bases: TGTGCCAGCTCACCTTTCACAGGGGGGCGAGTTAGTACGCAGTATTTT. The full variable domain, with the rest looked up from reference TRBV18 and TRBJ2-3, is NAGVMQNPRHLVRRRGQEARLRCSPMKGHSHVYWYRQLPEEGLKFMVYLQKENIIDESGMPKERFSAEFPKEGPSILRIQQVVRGDSAAYFCASSPFTGGRVSTQYFGPGTRLTVL.

The chain employs TRBV25-1 and TRBJ2-1; D remains ambiguous. The V gene's germline CDR1 is MGHDK and CDR2 SYGVNS. This CDR3 has 12 residues. V gave up 3 bases and J gave up 10 bases, with 10 bases separating them. CDR3: CASSDGSREQFF. The CDR3 nucleotides read TGTGCCAGCAGTGACGGTTCTAGGGAGCAGTTCTTC.

The chain joins TRBV7-2 to TRBJ1-2, with TRBD1 matching 9 bases. CDR3 size: 16 residues. Trimming took 1 base from V and 4 from J; bases not matched to a gene: 7. CDR1 SGHTA and CDR2 FQGNSA come from the germline V gene. DNA of the CDR3: TGTGCCAGCAGCTTAGGTGGGACAGGGACTCTCTATGGCTACACCTTC. Translating it yields CASSLGGTGTLYGYTF.

The chain joins TRBV6-1 to TRBJ2-7; 10 positions match TRBD2. Germline V gene sequence: CDR1 MNHNS, CDR2 SASEGT. V lost 2 bases, J lost 6 bases, and 7 bases stayed unmatched. The length of the CDR3 is 15 residues. In DNA, the CDR3 is TGTGCCAGCAGTGAATCAGCGGGAGGGCCGTTCGAGCAGTACTTC. Translated, it gives CASSESAGGPFEQYF.

The chain couples TRBV4-1 to TRBJ2-7; 7 nucleotides line up with TRBD2. The germline gives CDR1 MGHRA, CDR2 YSYEKL. The CDR3 totals 16 residues. V shed 0 bases, J shed 2 bases, and the junction held 7 bases outside the gene matches. The CDR3: CASSQEGGRVPYEQYF. In DNA, the CDR3 is TGCGCCAGCAGCCAAGAGGGGGGGAGGGTTCCCTACGAGCAGTACTTC.

The chain recombines TRBV10-3 with TRBJ2-2; tentative D call: TRBD1 (6 bases). V was cut by 9 bases and J by 2 bases, with 13 bases left in between. The CDR3 has 14 amino acids. Germline V gene sequence: CDR1 ENHRY, CDR2 SYGVKD. This chain's CDR3 is CAIHRELNTGELFF. The CDR3 DNA sequence: TGTGCCATACACAGGGAACTAAACACCGGGGAGCTGTTTTTT.

V and J are TRBV6-1 and TRBJ2-3, with D perhaps TRBD1 (6 bases). Trimming stripped 6 bases from V and 6 bases from J, with 10 bases between. The CDR3 consists of 12 residues. Germline V gene data show CDR1 as MNHNS and CDR2 as SASEGT. The CDR3 coding sequence is TGTGCCAGCAGCCAGAGGGGGGATACGCAGTATTTT. Translation: CASSQRGDTQYF.

This chain uses TRBV28 with TRBJ2-7; a weak D match, TRBD1 (6 bases). Germline CDR1 MDHEN, CDR2 SYDVKM. The CDR3 runs to 12 residues. Trimming cost V 6 bases and J 3 bases, with 9 bases left between them. CDR3 region: CASRQGDYEQYF. In nucleotides, the CDR3 is TGTGCCAGCAGACAGGGAGACTACGAGCAGTACTTC.

This chain links TRBV29-1 with TRBJ2-5; D unclear. The end of the DNA aligns better with TRBJ2-7, so the J call may be wrong. The CDR3 consists of 13 residues. The germline V gene encodes CDR1 SQVTM and CDR2 ANQGSEA. DNA for the CDR3: TGCAGCGTTAAAGGCGGAACCTCCTACGAGCAGTACTTC. Its protein is CSVKGGTSYEQYF.

The CDR3 spells CASRFWLFPRQGPGNTIYF. CDR3 nucleotides: TGTGCAAGTCGCTTCTGGTTGTTCCCTAGACAGGGCCCTGGAAACACCATATATTTT. The J gene is TRBJ1-3, the V gene TRBV12-2; TRBD1 reflects the table's D call only, with no check against the DNA. TRBV12-2 is shown as a pseudogene. This CDR3 has 19 amino acids.

The V call is TRBV7-9, the J call TRBJ1-1; TRBD1 matches at 11 bases. The CDR3 extends over 15 amino acids. V shed 5 bases and J 1 base; nucleotides not matched to a gene: 3. Germline CDR1 reads SEHNR; CDR2 reads FQNEAQ (reference sequence). CDR3 region: CASSPGTGGNTEAFF. Written as DNA, the CDR3 is TGTGCCAGCAGCCCCGGGACAGGGGGGAACACTGAAGCTTTCTTT.

This sequence joins TRBV7-9 and TRBJ1-1; 8 bases agree with TRBD1. Per the germline V gene, CDR1 is SEHNR and CDR2 is FQNEAQ (reference sequence). This CDR3 region has 14 residues. V lost 4 bases and J lost 4; bases outside the gene matches: 5. CDR3: CASSSQGASTEAFF. CDR3 bases: TGTGCCAGCAGCTCCCAGGGGGCAAGCACTGAAGCTTTCTTT.

The chain is built from TRBV10-1 and TRBJ2-7; 9 bases map to TRBD1. The CDR3 spans 13 residues. Germline V gives CDR1 WNHNN, CDR2 SYGVQD (reference sequence). Trimming removed 6 bases from V and 4 bases from J; junction bases left unmatched: 4. CDR3 amino acids: CASRAGTGYEQYF. For the CDR3, the DNA is TGCGCCAGCAGGGCCGGGACAGGGTACGAGCAGTACTTC.

The chain uses TRBV4-2 and TRBJ2-2, with TRBD1 as a possible D gene (6 bases). CDR1 LGHNA and CDR2 YNFKEQ come from the germline V gene. V was clipped by 1 base and J by 0 bases, with 15 bases between them. This CDR3 has 18 amino acids. CDR3 sequence: CASSQGSSGAANTGELFF. The CDR3 DNA reads as TGTGCCAGCAGCCAAGGGTCCTCAGGGGCCGCGAACACCGGGGAGCTGTTTTTT.

The genes are TRBV9 and TRBJ2-7; no definite D call. V was cut by 4 bases and J by 3 bases, with 11 bases left in between. CDR1 is SGDLS, CDR2 YYNGEE, per germline. CDR3 length equals 13 residues. CDR3 DNA: TGTGCCAGCAGCCCCCACACGAACTACGAGCAGTACTTC. Amino acids: CASSPHTNYEQYF. Full variable domain (missing parts from reference TRBV9 and TRBJ2-7): DSGVTQTPKHLITATGQRVTLRCSPRSGDLSVYWYQQSLDQGLQFLIQYYNGEERAKGNILERFSAQQFPDLHSELNLSSLELGDSALYFCASSPHTNYEQYFGPGTRLTVT.

V gene TRBV5-1 combines with J gene TRBJ1-4; D unclear. Per the germline V gene, CDR1 is SGHRS and CDR2 is YFSETQ. The CDR3 is 14 residues long. Between the trimmed V and J ends, which lost 0 bases and 5 bases, there was a span of 8 bases. The CDR3 sequence: CASSLEPVNEKLFF. The CDR3 coding sequence is TGCGCCAGCAGCTTGGAACCGGTCAATGAAAAACTGTTTTTT.

This chain uses TRBV5-1 with TRBJ2-1, with D perhaps matching TRBD2 (6 bases). Germline V gene sequence: CDR1 SGHRS, CDR2 YFSETQ. V shed 4 bases and J shed 0 bases, with 14 bases lying between them. CDR3 length equals 16 residues. The chain's CDR3 is CASSPDLGGSYNEQFF. CDR3 bases: TGCGCCAGCAGCCCCGACTTGGGGGGCTCCTACAATGAGCAGTTCTTC. The full variable domain, with the rest looked up from reference TRBV5-1 and TRBJ2-1, is KAGVTQTPRYLIKTRGQQVTLSCSPISGHRSVSWYQQTPGQGLQFLFEYFSETQRNKGNFPGRFSGRQFSNSRSEMNVSTLELGDSALYLCASSPDLGGSYNEQFFGPGTRLTVL.

The chain combines TRBV6-1 with TRBJ1-1; 11 nucleotides line up with TRBD1. Germline V CDR1 and CDR2: MNHNS, SASEGT. J lost 4 bases, V lost 0 bases, and 4 bases had no gene match. This CDR3 has 16 amino acids. The CDR3 DNA is TGTGCCAGCAGTGAAGCCTCGGGACAGGGGGGCACTGAAGCTTTCTTT. Protein: CASSEASGQGGTEAFF.

For this clone: At one boundary the junction diverges from the germline segment, which might be a read error. The chain links TRBV5-6 to TRBJ1-2, with TRBD1 as a possible D gene (6 bases). Germline V gives CDR1 SGHDT, CDR2 YYEEEE. This CDR3 has 14 amino acids. The CDR3 sequence: CASSLKGYRDGYTF. DNA of the CDR3: TGTGCCAGCAGCTTGAAGGGGTACAGGGATGGGTACACCTTC.

The chain has TRBV2 and TRBJ1-1, with TRBD1 identical over 8 bases. The trim removed 8 bases at V and 2 bases at J, leaving 4 bases unmatched. CDR3 length: 13 amino acids. Germline CDR1 reads SNHLY; CDR2 reads FYNNEI. CDR3 sequence: CASVQGVNTEAFF. DNA of the CDR3: TGTGCCAGCGTACAGGGGGTAAACACTGAAGCTTTCTTT.

The CDR3 region is CASRRQGEAFF. The CDR3 region has the DNA TGTGCCAGCAGACGACAGGGTGAAGCTTTCTTT. This chain connects TRBV7-6 to TRBJ1-1, with 7 bases lining up with TRBD1. CDR1 is SGHVS, CDR2 FNYEAQ, per germline. V shed 6 bases and J 7 bases; nucleotides not matched to a gene: 2. This CDR3 comprises 11 residues. Using reference TRBV7-6 and TRBJ1-1 for the parts outside the CDR3, the full variable domain is GAGVSQSPRYKVTKRGQDVALRCDPISGHVSLYWYRQALGQGPEFLTYFNYEAQQDKSGLPNDRFSAERPEGSISTLTIQRTEQRDSAMYRCASRRQGEAFFGQGTRLTVV.

The rearrangement links TRBV7-9 to TRBJ2-2; D perhaps matches TRBD2 (5 bases). Trimming shortened V by 3 bases and J by 5 bases, and 19 bases separated the two germline ends. This CDR3 has 17 amino acids. Germline V gene data show CDR1 as SEHNR and CDR2 as FQNEAQ (reference sequence). CDR3 bases: TGTGCCAGCAGCTTTCATCTGGACGGACGAGGGACCGGGGAGCTGTTTTTT. Protein product: CASSFHLDGRGTGELFF. Combining the CDR3 with reference TRBV7-9 and TRBJ2-2 gives the whole variable domain DTGVSQNPRHKITKRGQNVTFRCDPISEHNRLYWYRQTLGQGPEFLTYFQNEAQLEKSRLLSDRFSAERPKGSFSTLEIQRTEQGDSAMYLCASSFHLDGRGTGELFFGEGSRLTVL.

This chain uses TRBV5-1 with TRBJ2-5, with D possibly matching TRBD1 (5 bases). Per germline, CDR1 SGHRS and CDR2 YFSETQ. Trimming pared 5 bases from V and 4 bases from J, leaving 12 bases between. The CDR3 is 13 residues long. CDR3 in amino acids: CASSPHGAETQYF. The CDR3 DNA reads TGCGCCAGCAGTCCCCATGGGGCAGAGACCCAGTACTTC.

Note on this clone: A junction end diverges from the germline sequence, so it may reflect a read error. The rearrangement joins TRBV11-2 to TRBJ2-7, with D perhaps TRBD2 (5 bases). Germline lookup yields CDR1 SGHAT and CDR2 FQNNGV. There are 15 residues in the CDR3. In DNA form, the CDR3 reads TGTGCCAGCAGCCCGAGGGATTACGACTCCCACGAGCAGTACTTC. Amino acids: CASSPRDYDSHEQYF.

The chain is built from TRBV7-9 and TRBJ2-1, with 8 bases matching TRBD2. The V segment lost 2 bases and the J segment 8 bases; nucleotides outside the gene matches: 5. The germline V gene encodes CDR1 SEHNR and CDR2 FQNEAQ (reference sequence). This CDR3 comprises 14 residues. CDR3 protein: CASSLLVAGHEQFF. In DNA, the CDR3 is TGTGCCAGCAGCTTATTGGTAGCGGGACATGAGCAGTTCTTC.

This sequence joins TRBV18 and TRBJ1-5, with 9 bases fitting TRBD1. Per the germline V gene, CDR1 is KGHSH and CDR2 is LQKENI. Germline trimming cut 3 bases from V and 7 bases from J; bases unmatched to any gene: 7. The CDR3 length is 15 residues. The CDR3 sequence is CASSPDRGKGQPQHF. The DNA of the CDR3 is TGTGCCAGCTCACCTGACAGGGGGAAGGGACAGCCCCAGCATTTT.

The V gene is TRBV10-3, the J gene TRBJ2-3, with D possibly TRBD1 on 5 matching bases. CDR1 is ENHRY, CDR2 SYGVKD, per germline. This CDR3 contains 14 residues. Trimming took off 4 bases at V and 2 bases at J, with 10 bases between the two ends. CDR3: CAISGGQNTDTQYF. The DNA for the CDR3 is TGTGCCATCAGTGGGGGCCAGAACACAGATACGCAGTATTTT.

The chain recombines TRBV6-5 with TRBJ1-1; no clear D gene. This CDR3 region has 13 residues. V lost 2 bases and J lost 3, with 7 bases in between. Germline V gives CDR1 MNHEY, CDR2 SVGAGI. CDR3 DNA: TGTGCCAGCAGTTACGTGGCGGACACTGAAGCTTTCTTT. Translation: CASSYVADTEAFF.

The rearrangement links TRBV30 to TRBJ2-1; 9 bases fit TRBD2. The V gene end was trimmed by 0 bases and the J gene end by 7 bases; junction bases not matched to a gene: 13. The CDR3 totals 17 residues. Per the germline V gene, CDR1 is GTSNPN and CDR2 is SVGIG (reference sequence). This chain's CDR3 is CAWSVHLAGDLRNEQFF. The CDR3 region has the DNA TGTGCCTGGAGTGTACATTTAGCGGGAGATTTAAGGAATGAGCAGTTCTTC.